Below are 6 T cell receptor beta chains sequenced from a single sample in a study of shared T cell receptors in the human thymus. The assay was immunoSEQ multiplex PCR, and TCRdb's table has in-frame clones only and misses some. This sample has approximately 760,000 clones, with roughly 85% found just once. The data were also submitted as part of a second study, on human thymus T cells.

The specimen sequenced was thymocytes. All receptors derive from a girl under three years old with a congenital heart defect.

V and J are TRBV28 and TRBJ1-6, with TRBD1 identical over 10 bases. With 5 bases clipped from V and 8 bases from J, the junction kept 21 bases outside the gene matches. Germline V lookup: CDR1 MDHEN, CDR2 SYDVKM. This CDR3 contains 20 residues. This chain's CDR3 is CASSLRPGQGIRHLDSPLHF. The CDR3 DNA reads TGTGCCAGCAGTCTACGACCGGGACAGGGGATCCGGCACCTGGATTCACCCCTCCACTTT.

V and J are TRBV12-5 and TRBJ1-5; 7 bases match TRBD1. Looked up from germline, CDR1 is LGHNT and CDR2 is FRNRAP. The CDR3 sequence is 14 residues long. Losses at the gene ends were 6 bases for V and 2 bases for J; bases not matched to a gene: 4. This CDR3 reads CASGHGQGNQPQHF. DNA for the CDR3: TGTGCTAGTGGCCACGGACAGGGCAATCAGCCCCAGCATTTT. Combining the CDR3 with reference TRBV12-5 and TRBJ1-5 gives the whole variable domain DARVTQTPRHKVTEMGQEVTMRCQPILGHNTVFWYRQTMMQGLELLAYFRNRAPLDDSGMPKDRFSAEMPDATLATLKIQPSEPRDSAVYFCASGHGQGNQPQHFGDGTRLSIL.

J is TRBJ2-6 and V is TRBV5-1; 8 bases fit TRBD2. The germline V gene encodes CDR1 SGHRS and CDR2 YFSETQ. The CDR3 runs to 17 residues. The trim removed 4 bases at V and 1 base at J, leaving 7 bases unmatched. This CDR3 is CASSTASSGSGANVLTF. CDR3 coding DNA: TGCGCCAGCAGCACTGCCTCTAGCGGGTCTGGGGCCAACGTCCTGACTTTC.

The chain links TRBV11-2 to TRBJ2-6; possible D gene TRBD2, 5 bases. The V gene lost 4 bases and the J gene lost 1 base, with 8 bases spanning the gap. Per the germline V gene, CDR1 is SGHAT and CDR2 is FQNNGV. The CDR3 has 15 residues. CDR3 sequence reads: CASSSRESGANVLTF. DNA for the CDR3: TGTGCCAGCAGCTCAAGGGAGTCTGGGGCCAACGTCCTGACTTTC.

The chain uses TRBV2 and TRBJ2-5, with 9 bases aligning to TRBD2. This CDR3 comprises 15 residues. V lost 7 bases, J lost 5 bases, and 11 bases stayed unmatched. CDR1 and CDR2 (germline): SNHLY, FYNNEI. CDR3 DNA sequence: TGTGCCAGCAATTCGGCTAGCGGGAAGCGTGAGACCCAGTACTTC. Translating gives CASNSASGKRETQYF.

The J gene is TRBJ1-1, the V gene TRBV2; D call uncertain. V was shortened by 6 bases and J by 2 bases, with 10 bases between the two germline ends. The length of the CDR3 is 13 residues. Germline lookup yields CDR1 SNHLY and CDR2 FYNNEI. The CDR3 reads CASSPTVNTEAFF. CDR3 nucleotide sequence: TGTGCCAGCAGCCCTACAGTAAACACTGAAGCTTTCTTT. The full variable domain, rest sourced from reference TRBV2 and TRBJ1-1, is EPEVTQTPSHQVTQMGQEVILRCVPISNHLYFYWYRQILGQKVEFLVSFYNNEISEKSEIFDDQFSVERPDGSNFTLKIRSTKLEDSAMYFCASSPTVNTEAFFGQGTRLTVV.